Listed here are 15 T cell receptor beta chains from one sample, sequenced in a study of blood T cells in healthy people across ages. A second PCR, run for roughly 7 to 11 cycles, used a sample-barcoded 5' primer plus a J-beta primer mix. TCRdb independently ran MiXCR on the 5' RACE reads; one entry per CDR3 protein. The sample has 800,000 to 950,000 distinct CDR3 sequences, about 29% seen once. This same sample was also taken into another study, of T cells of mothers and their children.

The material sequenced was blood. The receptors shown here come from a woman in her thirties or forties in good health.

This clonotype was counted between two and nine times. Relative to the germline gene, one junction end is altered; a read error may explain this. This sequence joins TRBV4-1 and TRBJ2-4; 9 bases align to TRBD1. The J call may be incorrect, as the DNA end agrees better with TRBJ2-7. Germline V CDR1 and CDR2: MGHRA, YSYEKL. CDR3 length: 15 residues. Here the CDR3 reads CASGQPTGGDYEQYF. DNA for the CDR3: TGCGCCAGCGGCCAACCGACAGGGGGTGACTACGAGCAGTACTTC.

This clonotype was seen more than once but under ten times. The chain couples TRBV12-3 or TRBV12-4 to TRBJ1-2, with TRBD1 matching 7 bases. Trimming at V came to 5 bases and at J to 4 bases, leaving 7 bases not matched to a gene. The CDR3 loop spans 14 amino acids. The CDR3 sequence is CASSRQGSGYGYTF. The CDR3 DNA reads TGTGCCAGCAGTCGACAGGGTTCCGGCTATGGCTACACCTTC.

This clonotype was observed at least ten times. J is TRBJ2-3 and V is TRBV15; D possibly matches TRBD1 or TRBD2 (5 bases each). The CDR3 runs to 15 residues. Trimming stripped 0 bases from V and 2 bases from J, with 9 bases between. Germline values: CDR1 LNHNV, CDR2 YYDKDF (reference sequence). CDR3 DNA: TGTGCCACCAGCAGAGATCGAGGGGACACAGATACGCAGTATTTT. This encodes CATSRDRGDTDTQYF.

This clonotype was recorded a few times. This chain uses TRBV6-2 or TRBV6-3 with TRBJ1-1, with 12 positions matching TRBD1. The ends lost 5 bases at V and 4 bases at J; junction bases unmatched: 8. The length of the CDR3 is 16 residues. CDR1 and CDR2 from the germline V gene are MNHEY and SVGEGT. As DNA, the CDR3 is TGTGCCAGCAGTCAAACGGGACAGGGGGCGGTCACTGAAGCTTTCTTT. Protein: CASSQTGQGAVTEAFF.

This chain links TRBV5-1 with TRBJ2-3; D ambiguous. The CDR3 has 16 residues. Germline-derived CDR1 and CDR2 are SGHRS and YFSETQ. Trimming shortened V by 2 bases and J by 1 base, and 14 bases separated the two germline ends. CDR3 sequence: CASSFDGTSGTDTQYF. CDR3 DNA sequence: TGCGCCAGCAGCTTTGACGGAACCAGCGGCACAGATACGCAGTATTTT.

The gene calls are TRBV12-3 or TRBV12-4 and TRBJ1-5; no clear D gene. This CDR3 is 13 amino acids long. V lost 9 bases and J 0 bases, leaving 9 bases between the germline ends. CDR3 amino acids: CASQRDSNQPQHF. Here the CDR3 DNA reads TGTGCCAGTCAGCGAGATAGCAATCAGCCCCAGCATTTT.

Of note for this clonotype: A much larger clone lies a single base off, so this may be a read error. The CDR3 sequence: CASSQDRASGGVDEQFF. DNA for the CDR3: TGCGCCAGCAGCCAAGATCGGGCTAGCGGGGGAGTAGATGAGCAGTTCTTC. V gene TRBV4-3 combines with J gene TRBJ2-1; TRBD2 matches at 10 bases. Germline V lookup: CDR1 LGHNA, CDR2 YSLEER. The CDR3 spans 17 residues. The ends lost 0 bases at V and 8 bases at J; junction bases unmatched: 10.

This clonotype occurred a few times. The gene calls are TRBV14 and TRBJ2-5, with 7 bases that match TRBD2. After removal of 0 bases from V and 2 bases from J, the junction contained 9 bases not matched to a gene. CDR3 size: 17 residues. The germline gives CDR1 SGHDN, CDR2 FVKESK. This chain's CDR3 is CASSQDGRETVQETQYF. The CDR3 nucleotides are TGTGCCAGCAGCCAAGATGGGAGGGAAACCGTTCAAGAGACCCAGTACTTC.

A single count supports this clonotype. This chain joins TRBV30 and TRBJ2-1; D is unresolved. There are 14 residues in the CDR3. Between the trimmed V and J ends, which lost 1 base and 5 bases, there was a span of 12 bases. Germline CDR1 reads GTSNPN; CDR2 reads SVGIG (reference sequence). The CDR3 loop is CAWSESGLHNEQFF. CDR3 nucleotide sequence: TGTGCCTGGAGTGAGTCCGGTTTACACAATGAGCAGTTCTTC.

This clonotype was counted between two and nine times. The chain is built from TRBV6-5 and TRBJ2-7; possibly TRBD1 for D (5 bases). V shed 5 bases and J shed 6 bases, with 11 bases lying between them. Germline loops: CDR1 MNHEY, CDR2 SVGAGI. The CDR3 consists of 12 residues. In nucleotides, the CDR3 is TGTGCCAGCAGTAGGGGTAGGGGCGAGCAGTACTTC. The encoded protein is CASSRGRGEQYF.

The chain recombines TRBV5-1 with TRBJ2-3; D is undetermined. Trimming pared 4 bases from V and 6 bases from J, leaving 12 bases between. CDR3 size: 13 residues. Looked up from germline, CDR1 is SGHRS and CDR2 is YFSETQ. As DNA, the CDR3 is TGCGCCAGCAGCCATCAAGGACGGGATACGCAGTATTTT. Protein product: CASSHQGRDTQYF.

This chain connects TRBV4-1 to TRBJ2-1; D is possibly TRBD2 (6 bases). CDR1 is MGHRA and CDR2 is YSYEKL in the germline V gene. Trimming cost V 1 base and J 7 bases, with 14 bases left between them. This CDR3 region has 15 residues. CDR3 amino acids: CASSQAAGSSNEQFF. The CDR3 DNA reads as TGCGCCAGCAGCCAAGCGGCGGGGAGCTCTAATGAGCAGTTCTTC.

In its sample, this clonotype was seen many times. This CDR3 is CATGAGVYEQYF. In DNA, the CDR3 is TGTGCCACCGGGGCAGGGGTCTACGAGCAGTACTTC. The chain uses TRBV15 and TRBJ2-7, with D possibly TRBD1 on 6 matching bases. With 8 bases removed from V and 3 bases from J, the gap between germline ends came to 11 bases. The V gene's germline CDR1 is LNHNV and CDR2 YYDKDF (reference sequence). The length of the CDR3 is 12 residues.

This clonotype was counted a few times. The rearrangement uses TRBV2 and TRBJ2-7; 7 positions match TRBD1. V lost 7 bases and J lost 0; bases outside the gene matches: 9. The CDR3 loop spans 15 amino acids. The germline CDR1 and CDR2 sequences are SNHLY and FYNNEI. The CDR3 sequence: CASNRQGLGSYEQYF. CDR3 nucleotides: TGTGCCAGCAACCGACAGGGATTAGGCTCCTACGAGCAGTACTTC. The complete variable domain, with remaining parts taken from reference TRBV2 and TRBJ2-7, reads EPEVTQTPSHQVTQMGQEVILRCVPISNHLYFYWYRQILGQKVEFLVSFYNNEISEKSEIFDDQFSVERPDGSNFTLKIRSTKLEDSAMYFCASNRQGLGSYEQYFGPGTRLTVT.

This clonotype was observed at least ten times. CDR3 sequence reads: CASSQDWVDNEQFF. CDR3 DNA sequence: TGTGCCAGCAGCCAAGATTGGGTCGACAATGAGCAGTTCTTC. The chain carries TRBV4-2 and TRBJ2-1; no clear D. Trimming cost V 0 bases and J 5 bases, with 8 bases left between them. This CDR3 spans 14 amino acids. Looked up from germline, CDR1 is LGHNA and CDR2 is YNFKEQ.